This T cell receptor (beta chain) was identified in a study of CD8+ T cells in alopecia areata. This clone has only a few counts. RNA, once extracted, was reverse transcribed into cDNA for use as the sequencing template. Method: immunoSEQ multiplex PCR; TCRdb's copy keeps in-frame clones and lacks some. The sample lists roughly 70,000 clones; over 25% were seen once. CDR3 length equals 11 residues. Germline V gives CDR1 SGHRS, CDR2 YFSETQ. With 2 bases removed from V and 6 bases from J, the gap between germline ends came to 6 bases. Treatment here: oral pan-JAK inhibitor, 5-10 mg twice daily. J is TRBJ2-7 and V is TRBV5-1; D may be TRBD2 (6 bases). This receptor was identified in a human donor with alopecia areata. Sequencing used CD8+ T cells sorted from blood, obtained at week 4, from a patient treated with tofacitinib. CDR3 nucleotide sequence: TGCGCCAGCAGCTTCGGGGGCGAGCAGTACTTC. Protein sequence: CASSFGGEQYF.